The clone carrying this T cell receptor beta chain showed up just a few times. The antigen is unknown. The data derive from a study of T cell repertoires in cytomegalovirus infection. Background on the study: Indications came from public TCR beta signatures; they pointed to CMV infection and to a matching HLA type.

Broader study findings: CMV carriers having the relevant HLA were flagged by cumulative public TCR beta family frequency. There were HLA-C-restricted CMV-specific TCR beta clonotypes dominating the ex vivo response.

MiXCR was run by TCRdb on the reads, yielding one entry per CDR3 protein. The sample includes about 190,000 distinct CDR3 sequences, approximately 30% of them seen just once. This CDR3 has 13 amino acids. V lost 6 bases to trimming and J lost 4 bases; unmatched junction nucleotides: 6. CDR1 is DFQATT and CDR2 is SNEGSKA in the germline V gene (reference sequence). Sequencing was carried out using PBMCs. V usage is TRBV20-1 and J usage is TRBJ2-3; 8 nucleotides agree with TRBD1. This receptor was identified in a human donor in good health (CMV status not recorded). Some clones in this sample may be carry-over from other donors' samples. In DNA, the CDR3 is TGCAGTGCGGCGAGACAGGGGCCAGATACGCAGTATTTT. This encodes CSAARQGPDTQYF.